These 2 T cell receptor beta chains originate from one sample sequenced in a study of siplizumab effects on memory and regulatory T cells. Repertoires were generated with immunoSEQ multiplex PCR, while TCRdb's copy carries only in-frame clones and drops some. The table includes fewer than 130,000 clones, around nine tenths detected once. The sample was CD4+ T cells sorted from blood. The receptors were gathered from a human donor in good health.

The V and J genes are TRBV5-1 and TRBJ2-5; 8 bases align to TRBD1. CDR3 size: 14 residues. J gave up 5 bases and V 4 bases, and 7 bases lay outside the gene matches. The V gene's germline CDR1 is SGHRS and CDR2 YFSETQ. CDR3 protein: CASSIQGEKETQYF. CDR3 sequence (DNA): TGCGCCAGCAGCATACAGGGGGAGAAGGAGACCCAGTACTTC.

Here the CDR3 reads CASSSGTAGNTIYF. CDR3 bases: TGTGCCAGCAGCTCTGGGACAGCTGGAAACACCATATATTTT. The genes are TRBV27 and TRBJ1-3; 7 positions agree with TRBD1. The CDR3 is 14 residues long. Trimming cost V 6 bases and J 2 bases; bases outside gene matches: 4. Germline assignment: CDR1 MNHEY and CDR2 SMNVEV (reference sequence).